A single sample is the source of the 3 T cell receptor beta chains below, sequenced in a study of blood T cell repertoires in COVID-19. Here immunoSEQ multiplex PCR was the method, and the copy in TCRdb shows in-frame clones only, minus some. This sample has around 37,000 clones, with roughly 80% found just once. The specimen sequenced was peripheral blood. The source is a man aged 55-75 years with COVID-19, enrolled during active disease.

The J gene is TRBJ1-4, the V gene TRBV7-2, with 8 bases that match TRBD1. V was clipped by 1 base and J by 11 bases; unmatched bases: 9. The CDR3 length is 15 residues. CDR1 and CDR2 (germline): SGHTA, FQGNSA. CDR3 amino acids: CASSLDIDRGGKLFF. The CDR3 coding sequence is TGTGCCAGCAGCTTAGACATAGACAGGGGAGGGAAACTGTTTTTT.

The CDR3 nucleotides read TGTGCCACCAGCGGAACAGGGAACACTGAAGCTTTCTTT. It is translated as CATSGTGNTEAFF. V usage is TRBV15 and J usage is TRBJ1-1, with D perhaps matching TRBD1 (5 bases). Trimming took off 5 bases at V and 1 base at J, with 8 bases between the two ends. Germline V CDR1 and CDR2: LNHNV, YYDKDF (reference sequence). The CDR3 totals 13 residues.

The rearrangement links TRBV12-3 or TRBV12-4 to TRBJ1-1; 9 bases line up with TRBD1. The CDR3 runs 13 residues. The ends lost 4 bases at V and 11 bases at J; junction bases unmatched: 8. For the CDR3, the DNA is TGTGCCAGCAGTTCCGGGACAGGGCCAAGTGCTTTCTTT. Amino acid sequence: CASSSGTGPSAFF.